This T cell receptor (beta chain) was recovered during a study of brain T cells in children with intractable seizures. Study-wide findings and caveats: Only CDR3 sequence similarity suggested viral specificity, without known HCMV serostatus. Clones missing pre-surgery may reflect undersampling of that blood sample. Each case's top public CDR3 resembled known HCMV, EBV or influenza A CDR3s.

Surgery cases with the highest brain T cell transcript signatures were chosen for sequencing. Pre-surgery treatment included at least one anti-epileptic drug. Turning to this clone: Its antigen is not identified.

The V end was cut by 10 bases, the J end by 5 bases, with 14 bases between. Germline V gene sequence: CDR1 MNHNS, CDR2 SASEGT. This CDR3 is 12 amino acids long. Assay: immunoSEQ multiplex PCR; the TCRdb copy retains only in-frame clones and omits some. The sample includes around 8,000 clones, around 69% seen only once; the top ten take 8.5% to 9.5%. This chain links TRBV6-1 with TRBJ2-5, with a weak D call TRBD2 (6 bases). Specimen: resected brain tissue, collected at surgery. This TCR was recovered from a boy younger than two with tuberous sclerosis and intractable seizures. The CDR3 nucleotides are TGTGCCATCCGGACTGGGGGGGAGACCCAGTACTTC. Translating gives CAIRTGGETQYF.